The sample holds a few counts of the clone carrying this T cell receptor (beta chain). The same CDR3 arises from other DNA sequences in this sample as well. These data originate in a study of PD-L1 blockade in urothelial cancer. For the study at large: Investigators checked blood 3 weeks (second dose) and 6 weeks after treatment start. Counts from blood samples showed a median of approximately 150,000 T cells.

Time point here: pretreatment peripheral blood. Individual patients had between 1 and 8 samples, taken pretreatment and on-treatment. Spiking of synthetic TCR analog templates was performed in each PCR. This table comes from immunoSEQ multiplex PCR, and its TCRdb copy is limited to in-frame clones, with some not included. The sample records 43,000 or so clones, more than 75% being singletons. This CDR3 has 17 residues. The V end lost 5 bases, the J end lost 0 bases, and 20 bases lay between the germline ends. Germline V lookup: CDR1 SGHDN, CDR2 FVKESK. The TCR sequence derives from a man in his sixties with urothelial cancer. The chain uses TRBV14 and TRBJ2-7; maybe TRBD2 (5 bases). The sequenced sample was PBMCs, obtained around atezolizumab (anti-PD-L1) treatment. The CDR3 nucleotides are TGTGCCAGCAGCAACCCTATTGAGAGGGAAAGCTCCTACGAGCAGTACTTC. Protein: CASSNPIERESSYEQYF.